Described below is a single TCR beta chain sequence and its context. Its antigen is not identified. The CDR3 totals 15 residues. V was pared by 4 bases and J by 2 bases, with 14 bases between. Germline-derived CDR1 and CDR2 are ENHRY and SYGVKD. The data were produced by immunoSEQ multiplex PCR, yet TCRdb's version contains in-frame clones alone and is incomplete. The table shows about 94,000 clones, with 85% occurring only once. This sample was included in a study of T cell responses to AZD1222 COVID-19 vaccine. Notes on the study in general: Sampled repertoires all dated from after the peak T cell response.

This specimen consisted of peripheral blood, obtained 28 days after the second AZD1222 dose. The TCR originated in an adult who received the AZD1222 COVID-19 vaccine. The V call is TRBV10-3, the J call TRBJ1-2, with a weak D call TRBD1 (5 bases). Written as DNA, the CDR3 is TGTGCCATCAGTGGGGGGACCAGGGAGAACTATGGCTACACCTTC. Translated, it gives CAISGGTRENYGYTF.